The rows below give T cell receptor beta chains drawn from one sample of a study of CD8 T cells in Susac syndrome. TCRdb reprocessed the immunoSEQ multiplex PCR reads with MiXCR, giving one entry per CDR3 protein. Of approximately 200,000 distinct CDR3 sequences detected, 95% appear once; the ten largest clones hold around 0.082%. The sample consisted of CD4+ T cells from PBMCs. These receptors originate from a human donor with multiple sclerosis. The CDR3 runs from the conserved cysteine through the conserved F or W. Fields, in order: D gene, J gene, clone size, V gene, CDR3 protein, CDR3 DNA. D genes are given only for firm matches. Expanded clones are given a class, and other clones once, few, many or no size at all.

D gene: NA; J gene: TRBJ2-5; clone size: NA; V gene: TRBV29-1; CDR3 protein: CSVEAVQETQYF; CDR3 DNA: TGCAGCGTTGAAGCAGTGCAAGAGACCCAGTACTTC
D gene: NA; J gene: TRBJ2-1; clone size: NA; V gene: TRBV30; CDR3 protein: CACSRGSSYNEQFF; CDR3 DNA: TGTGCCTGCTCACGAGGGAGCTCCTACAATGAGCAGTTCTTC
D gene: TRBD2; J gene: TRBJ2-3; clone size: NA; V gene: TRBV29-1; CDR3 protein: CSVGAGGYTDTQYF; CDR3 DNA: TGCAGCGTTGGAGCGGGGGGCTACACAGATACGCAGTATTTT
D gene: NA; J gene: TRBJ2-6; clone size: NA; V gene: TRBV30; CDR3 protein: CAAGSGANVLTF; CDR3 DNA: TGTGCCGCAGGGTCTGGGGCCAACGTCCTGACTTTC
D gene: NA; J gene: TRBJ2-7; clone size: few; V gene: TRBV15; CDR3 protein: CATSRGATATEQYF; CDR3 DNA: TGTGCCACCAGCAGGGGGGCCACGGCGACCGAGCAGTACTTC
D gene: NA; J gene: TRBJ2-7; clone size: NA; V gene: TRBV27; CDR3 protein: CANFEQYF; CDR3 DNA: TGTGCCAACTTCGAGCAGTACTTC
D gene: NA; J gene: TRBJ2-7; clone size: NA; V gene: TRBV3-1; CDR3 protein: CAVQQGSYEQYF; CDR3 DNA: TGTGCCGTCCAACAGGGTTCCTACGAGCAGTACTTC
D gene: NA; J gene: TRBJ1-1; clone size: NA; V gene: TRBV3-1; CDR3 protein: CASSQQVTEAFF; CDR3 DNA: TGTGCCAGCAGCCAACAAGTGACTGAAGCTTTCTTT
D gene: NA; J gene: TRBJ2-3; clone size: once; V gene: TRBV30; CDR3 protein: CAWSSGRTTFSTDTQFF; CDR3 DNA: TGTGCCTGGAGTTCCGGCAGGACCACATTTAGCACAGATACGCAGTTTTTT
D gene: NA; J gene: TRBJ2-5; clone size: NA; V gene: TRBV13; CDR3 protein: CASTLAGETQYF; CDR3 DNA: TGTGCCAGCACCCTGGCGGGGGAGACCCAGTACTTC
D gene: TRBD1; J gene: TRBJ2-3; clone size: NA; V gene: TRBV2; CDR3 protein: CASSGDRAPDTQYF; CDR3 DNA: TGTGCCAGCAGCGGGGACAGGGCCCCAGATACGCAGTATTTT
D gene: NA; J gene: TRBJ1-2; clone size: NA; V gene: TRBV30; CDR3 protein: CAWSREGYGYTF; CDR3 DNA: TGTGCCTGGAGTCGGGAGGGGTATGGCTACACCTTC
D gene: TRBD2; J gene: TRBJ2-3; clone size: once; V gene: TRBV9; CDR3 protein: CASSVTGLSSGGTDTQYF; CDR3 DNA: TGTGCCAGCAGCGTAACGGGGCTAAGCAGCGGGGGGACAGATACGCAGTATTTT
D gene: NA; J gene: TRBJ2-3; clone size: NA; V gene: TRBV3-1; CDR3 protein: CASSHLGRAKTDTQYF; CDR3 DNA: TGTGCCAGCAGCCACCTGGGACGGGCAAAAACAGATACGCAGTATTTT
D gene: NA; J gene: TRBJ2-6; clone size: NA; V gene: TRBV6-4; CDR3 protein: CASSPLWGGANVLTF; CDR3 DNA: TGTGCCAGCAGTCCTCTATGGGGTGGGGCCAACGTCCTGACTTTC
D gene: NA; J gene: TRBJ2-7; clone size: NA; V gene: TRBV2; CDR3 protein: CASRQEYEQYF; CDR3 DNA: TGTGCCAGTAGACAGGAATACGAGCAGTACTTC
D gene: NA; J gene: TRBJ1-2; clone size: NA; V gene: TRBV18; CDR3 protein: CASSPSDGPGYTF; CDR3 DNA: TGTGCCAGCTCACCTAGTGACGGTCCTGGCTACACCTTC
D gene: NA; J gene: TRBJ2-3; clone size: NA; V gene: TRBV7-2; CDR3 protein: CASSLRGIRSDTQYF; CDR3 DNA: TGTGCCAGCAGCTTAAGGGGCATCCGCTCAGATACGCAGTATTTT
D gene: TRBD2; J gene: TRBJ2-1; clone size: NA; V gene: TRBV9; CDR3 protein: CASSARLADRNEQFF; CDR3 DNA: TGTGCCAGCAGCGCTAGACTAGCCGATCGCAATGAGCAGTTCTTC
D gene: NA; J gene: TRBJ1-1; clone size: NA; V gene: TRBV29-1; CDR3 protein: CSVLILGTEAFF; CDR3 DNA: TGCAGCGTCCTTATTCTGGGCACTGAAGCTTTCTTT
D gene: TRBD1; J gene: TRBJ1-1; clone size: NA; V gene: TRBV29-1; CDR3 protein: CSVSDRGKNTEAFF; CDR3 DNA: TGCAGCGTCTCTGACAGGGGGAAGAACACTGAAGCTTTCTTT
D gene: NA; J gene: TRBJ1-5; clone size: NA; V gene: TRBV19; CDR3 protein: CASSNRWDQPQHF; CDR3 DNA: TGTGCCAGTAGTAACAGATGGGATCAGCCCCAGCATTTT
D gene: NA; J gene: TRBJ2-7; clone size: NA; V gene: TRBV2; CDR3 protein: CAINREQYF; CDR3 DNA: TGTGCCATTAACAGAGAGCAGTACTTC
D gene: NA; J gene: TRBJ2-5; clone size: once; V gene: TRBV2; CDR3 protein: CASRSATGPETQYF; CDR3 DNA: TGTGCCAGCAGATCAGCAACAGGGCCGGAGACCCAGTACTTC
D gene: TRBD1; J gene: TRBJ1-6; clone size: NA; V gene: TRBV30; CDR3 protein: CAWSVGQSNSPLHF; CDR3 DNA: TGTGCCTGGAGTGTGGGACAGTCTAATTCACCCCTCCACTTT
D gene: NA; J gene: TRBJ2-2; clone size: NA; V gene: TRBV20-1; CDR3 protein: CSASPGFRTGELFF; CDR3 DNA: TGCAGTGCTAGTCCGGGGTTTCGCACCGGGGAGCTGTTTTTT
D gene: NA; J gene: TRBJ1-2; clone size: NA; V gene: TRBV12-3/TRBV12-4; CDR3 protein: CASSGRDVRDTF; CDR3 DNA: TGTGCCAGCAGCGGGAGGGACGTCCGAGACACCTTC
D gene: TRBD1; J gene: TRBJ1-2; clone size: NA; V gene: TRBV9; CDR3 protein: CASSGQGAGAYGYTF; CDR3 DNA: TGTGCCAGCAGCGGACAGGGGGCAGGAGCATATGGCTACACCTTC
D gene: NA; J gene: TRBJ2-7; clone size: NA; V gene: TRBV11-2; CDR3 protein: CASSQGEVEQYF; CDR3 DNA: TGTGCCAGCAGCCAGGGGGAGGTCGAGCAGTACTTC
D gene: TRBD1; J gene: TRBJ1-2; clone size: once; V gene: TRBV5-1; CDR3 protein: CASSLGDSTDNYGYTF; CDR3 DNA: TGCGCCAGCAGCTTAGGGGACAGTACCGACAACTATGGCTACACCTTC
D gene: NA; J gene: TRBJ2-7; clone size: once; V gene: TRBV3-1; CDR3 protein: CASSQGRGANEQYF; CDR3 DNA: TGTGCCAGCAGCCAGGGCAGGGGGGCTAACGAGCAGTACTTC
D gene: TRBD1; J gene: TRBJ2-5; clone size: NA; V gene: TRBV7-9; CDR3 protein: CASSPPGQAQETQYF; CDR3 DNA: TGTGCCAGCAGCCCTCCGGGACAGGCGCAAGAGACCCAGTACTTC
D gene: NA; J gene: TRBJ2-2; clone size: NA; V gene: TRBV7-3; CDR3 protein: CASSLAGAPGELFF; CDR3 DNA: TGTGCCAGCAGCTTGGCAGGGGCTCCCGGGGAGCTGTTTTTT
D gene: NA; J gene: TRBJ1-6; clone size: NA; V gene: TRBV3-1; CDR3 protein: CASSPRISNSPLHF; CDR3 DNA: TGTGCCAGCAGCCCACGGATTTCGAATTCACCCCTCCACTTT
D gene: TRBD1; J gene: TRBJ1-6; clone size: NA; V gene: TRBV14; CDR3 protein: CASSPTGRNSPLHF; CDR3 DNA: TGTGCCAGCAGCCCGACAGGGAGGAATTCACCCCTCCACTTT
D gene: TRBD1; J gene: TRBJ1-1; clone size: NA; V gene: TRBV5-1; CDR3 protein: CASSLAGTGGTEAFF; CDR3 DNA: TGCGCCAGCAGCTTGGCCGGGACAGGGGGCACTGAAGCTTTCTTT
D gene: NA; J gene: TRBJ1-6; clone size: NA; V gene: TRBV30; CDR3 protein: CAWSMRHGSPLHF; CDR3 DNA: TGTGCCTGGAGTATGAGACATGGGTCACCCCTCCACTTT
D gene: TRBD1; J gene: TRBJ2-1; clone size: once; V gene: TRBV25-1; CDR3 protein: CASSESETGASNEQFF; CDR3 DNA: TGTGCCAGCAGTGAATCGGAGACAGGGGCTTCCAATGAGCAGTTCTTC
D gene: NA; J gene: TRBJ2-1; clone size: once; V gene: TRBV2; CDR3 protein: CASSELESYNEQFF; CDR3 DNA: TGTGCCAGCAGTGAATTGGAGTCCTACAATGAGCAGTTCTTC
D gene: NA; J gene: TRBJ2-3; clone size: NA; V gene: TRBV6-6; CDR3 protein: CASSYGGEGPDTQYF; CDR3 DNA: TGTGCCAGCAGTTACGGGGGAGAAGGCCCAGATACGCAGTATTTT
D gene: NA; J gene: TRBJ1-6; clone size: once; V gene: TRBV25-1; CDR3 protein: CASSGSNSPLHF; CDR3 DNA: TGTGCCAGCAGTGGCTCCAATTCACCCCTCCACTTT
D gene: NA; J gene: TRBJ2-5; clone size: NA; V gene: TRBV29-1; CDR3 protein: CSVEEVRETQYF; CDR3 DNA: TGCAGCGTTGAAGAGGTGAGAGAGACCCAGTACTTC
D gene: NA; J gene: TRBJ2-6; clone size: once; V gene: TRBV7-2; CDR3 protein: CASSLSRGLSGANVLTF; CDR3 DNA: TGTGCCAGCAGCTTATCTCGCGGCTTATCTGGGGCCAACGTCCTGACTTTC
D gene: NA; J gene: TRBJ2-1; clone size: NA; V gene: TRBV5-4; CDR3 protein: CASSLSAQVSYNEQFF; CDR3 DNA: TGTGCCAGCAGCTTATCAGCGCAGGTCTCCTACAATGAGCAGTTCTTC
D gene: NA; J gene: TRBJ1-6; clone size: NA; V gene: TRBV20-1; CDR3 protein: CSGGLGGNSPLHF; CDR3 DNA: TGCAGTGGGGGGTTGGGTGGTAATTCACCCCTCCACTTT
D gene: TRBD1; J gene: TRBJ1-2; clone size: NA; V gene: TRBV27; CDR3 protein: CASSTQGIDGYTF; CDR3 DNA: TGTGCCAGCAGTACACAGGGGATAGATGGCTACACCTTC
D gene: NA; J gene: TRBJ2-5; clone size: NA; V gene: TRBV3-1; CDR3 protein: CASAGPEETQYF; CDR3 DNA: TGTGCCAGCGCCGGCCCGGAAGAGACCCAGTACTTC
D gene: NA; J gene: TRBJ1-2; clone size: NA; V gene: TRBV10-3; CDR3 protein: CAISESGRLYGYTF; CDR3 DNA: TGTGCCATCAGTGAGTCAGGCAGACTCTATGGCTACACCTTC
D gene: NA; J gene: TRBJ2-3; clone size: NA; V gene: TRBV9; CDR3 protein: CASSVDSVSTDTQYF; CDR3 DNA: TGTGCCAGCAGCGTAGACAGCGTAAGCACAGATACGCAGTATTTT
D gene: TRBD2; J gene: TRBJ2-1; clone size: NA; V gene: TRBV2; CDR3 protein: CASSLLAGGNEQFF; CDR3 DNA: TGTGCCAGCAGTTTACTAGCGGGGGGGAATGAGCAGTTCTTC
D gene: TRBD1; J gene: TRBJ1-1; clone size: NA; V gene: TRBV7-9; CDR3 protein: CASSPGQGKAFF; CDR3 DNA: TGTGCCAGCAGCCCAGGACAGGGGAAAGCTTTCTTT
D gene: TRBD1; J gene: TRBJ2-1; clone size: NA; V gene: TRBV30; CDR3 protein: CAWRGTVSYNEQFF; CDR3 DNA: TGTGCCTGGAGGGGGACAGTTTCCTACAATGAGCAGTTCTTC
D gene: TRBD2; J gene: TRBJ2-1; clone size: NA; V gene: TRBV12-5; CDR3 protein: CASGLNPLGRGAYNEQFF; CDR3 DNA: TGTGCTAGTGGTTTGAACCCACTCGGGCGGGGGGCTTACAATGAGCAGTTCTTC
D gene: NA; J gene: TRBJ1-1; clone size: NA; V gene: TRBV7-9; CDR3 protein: CAGIAGRGGTEAFF; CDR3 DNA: TGTGCCGGAATCGCGGGGAGGGGCGGCACTGAAGCTTTCTTT
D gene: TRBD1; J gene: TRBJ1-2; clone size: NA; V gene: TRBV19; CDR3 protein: CASQLRQGFNYGYTF; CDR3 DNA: TGTGCCAGTCAACTCAGACAGGGCTTTAACTATGGCTACACCTTC